This T cell receptor beta chain is from a study of cytomegalovirus exposure and HLA in healthy donors. The study's findings and limits: When analyzed later, a missense DCLRE1C variant was found to be linked to TCR beta V- and J-gene trimming. It was reported in a later analysis that an Asian-associated ancestry cluster showed fewer N-insertions than the roughly 620-donor mean. Previous analysis showed most TCR beta V segments were productive about 87% or about 30% of the time. The likely explanation for a cluster of highly shared sequence variants was sequencing artifact.

This CDR3 has 16 residues. The V end lost 4 bases, the J end lost 1 base, and 14 bases lay between the germline ends. Germline loops: CDR1 MDHEN, CDR2 SYDVKM. A multiplex PCR was run with 60 Vbeta primers and 13 Jbeta primers. This table comes from immunoSEQ multiplex PCR, and its TCRdb copy is limited to in-frame clones, with some not included. The data show roughly 120,000 clones, roughly four fifths seen once. Comments on this clone: Its matching antigen is unknown.

The genes are TRBV28 and TRBJ1-5; D ambiguous. The TCR comes from a woman under 30 in good health and CMV-seronegative. The specimen was PBMCs. The CDR3 here is CASSSPSGVSNQPQHF. The CDR3 DNA reads TGTGCCAGCAGTTCCCCGAGCGGTGTAAGCAATCAGCCCCAGCATTTT.